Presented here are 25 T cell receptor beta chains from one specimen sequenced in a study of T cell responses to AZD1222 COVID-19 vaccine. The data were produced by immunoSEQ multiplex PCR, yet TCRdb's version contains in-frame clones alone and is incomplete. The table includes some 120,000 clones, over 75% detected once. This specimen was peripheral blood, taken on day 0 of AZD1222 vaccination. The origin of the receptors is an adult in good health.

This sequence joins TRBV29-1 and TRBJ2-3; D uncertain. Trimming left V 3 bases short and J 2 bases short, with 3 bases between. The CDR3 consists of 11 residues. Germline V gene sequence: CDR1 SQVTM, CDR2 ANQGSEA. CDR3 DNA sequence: TGCAGCGTTGATCACACAGATACGCAGTATTTT. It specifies CSVDHTDTQYF.

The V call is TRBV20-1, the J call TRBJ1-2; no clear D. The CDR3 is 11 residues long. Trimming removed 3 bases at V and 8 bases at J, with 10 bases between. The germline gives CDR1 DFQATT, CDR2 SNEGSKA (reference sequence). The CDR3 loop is CSARQVLGYTF. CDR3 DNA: TGCAGTGCTAGGCAGGTATTGGGCTACACCTTC.

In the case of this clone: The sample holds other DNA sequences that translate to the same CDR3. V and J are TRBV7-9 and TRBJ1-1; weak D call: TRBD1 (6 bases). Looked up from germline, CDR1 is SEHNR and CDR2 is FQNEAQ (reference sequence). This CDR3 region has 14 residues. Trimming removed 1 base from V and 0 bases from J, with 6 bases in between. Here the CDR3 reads CASSLGTVNTEAFF. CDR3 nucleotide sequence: TGTGCCAGCAGCTTAGGGACAGTGAACACTGAAGCTTTCTTT.

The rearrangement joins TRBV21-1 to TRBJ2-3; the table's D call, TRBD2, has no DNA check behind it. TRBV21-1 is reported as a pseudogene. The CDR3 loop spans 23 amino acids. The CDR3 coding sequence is TGTGCCAGCACCTCATTATCGAAAAGGGGGCGGGAGGGCCACGCTTCGAGCACAGATACGCAGTATTTT. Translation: CASTSLSKRGREGHASSTDTQYF.

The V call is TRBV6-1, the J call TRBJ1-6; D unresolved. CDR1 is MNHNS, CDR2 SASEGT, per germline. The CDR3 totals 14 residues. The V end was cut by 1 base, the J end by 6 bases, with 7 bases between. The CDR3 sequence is CASSEGAFNSPLHF. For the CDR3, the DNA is TGTGCCAGCAGTGAAGGGGCTTTTAATTCACCCCTCCACTTT.

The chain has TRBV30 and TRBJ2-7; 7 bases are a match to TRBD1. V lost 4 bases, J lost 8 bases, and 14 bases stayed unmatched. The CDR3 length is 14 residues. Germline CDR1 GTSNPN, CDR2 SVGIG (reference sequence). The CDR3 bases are TGTGCCTGGACCCTAAGGGGGACAGACATCAAGCAGTACTTC. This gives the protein CAWTLRGTDIKQYF.

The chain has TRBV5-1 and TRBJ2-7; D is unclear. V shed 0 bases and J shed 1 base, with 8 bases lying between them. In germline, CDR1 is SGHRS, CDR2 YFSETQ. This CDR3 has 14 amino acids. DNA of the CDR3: TGCGCCAGCAGCTTGGATACCAGGTCCTACGAGCAGTACTTC. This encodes CASSLDTRSYEQYF.

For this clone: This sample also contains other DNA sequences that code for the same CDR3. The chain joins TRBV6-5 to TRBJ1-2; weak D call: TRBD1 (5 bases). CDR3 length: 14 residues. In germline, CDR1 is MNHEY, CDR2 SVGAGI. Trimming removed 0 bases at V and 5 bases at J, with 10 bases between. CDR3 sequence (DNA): TGTGCCAGCAGTTACTCGGCAGGGCTTTATGGCTACACCTTC. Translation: CASSYSAGLYGYTF.

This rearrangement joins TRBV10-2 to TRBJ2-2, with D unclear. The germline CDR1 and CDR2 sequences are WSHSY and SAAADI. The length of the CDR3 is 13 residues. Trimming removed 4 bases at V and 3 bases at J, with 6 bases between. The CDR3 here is CASSVGDTGELFF. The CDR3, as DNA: TGCGCCAGCAGTGTAGGCGACACCGGGGAGCTGTTTTTT.

The CDR3 loop reads CASSLERTSGNTIYF. The CDR3 DNA sequence: TGTGCCAGCAGCTTAGAACGGACATCTGGAAACACCATATATTTT. This chain connects TRBV7-8 to TRBJ1-3; a weak D match, TRBD1 (5 bases). The CDR3 spans 15 residues. CDR1 and CDR2 (germline): SGHVS, FQNEAQ. V was clipped by 1 base and J by 1 base, with 8 bases between them.

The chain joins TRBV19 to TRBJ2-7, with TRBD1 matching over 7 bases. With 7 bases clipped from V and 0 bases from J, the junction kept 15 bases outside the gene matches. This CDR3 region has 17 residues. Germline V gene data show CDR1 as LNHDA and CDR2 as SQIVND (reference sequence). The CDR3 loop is CASTSVATGTDSYEQYF. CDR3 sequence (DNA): TGTGCCAGTACCTCAGTGGCCACCGGGACAGACTCCTACGAGCAGTACTTC.

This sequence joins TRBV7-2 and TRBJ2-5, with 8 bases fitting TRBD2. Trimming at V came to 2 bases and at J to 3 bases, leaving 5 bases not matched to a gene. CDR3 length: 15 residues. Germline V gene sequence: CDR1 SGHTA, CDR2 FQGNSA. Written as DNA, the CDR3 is TGTGCCAGCAGCTTATATGTCGGGAGGGAAGAGACCCAGTACTTC. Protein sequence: CASSLYVGREETQYF.

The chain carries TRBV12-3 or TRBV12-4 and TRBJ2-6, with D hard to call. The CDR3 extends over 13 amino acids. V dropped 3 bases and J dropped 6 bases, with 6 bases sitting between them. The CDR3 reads CASSFGTANVLTF. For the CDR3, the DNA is TGTGCCAGCAGTTTTGGTACGGCCAACGTCCTGACTTTC.

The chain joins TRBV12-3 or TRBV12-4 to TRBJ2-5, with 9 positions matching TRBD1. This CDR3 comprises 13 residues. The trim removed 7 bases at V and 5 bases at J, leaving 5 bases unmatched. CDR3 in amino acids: CASKQGALETQYF. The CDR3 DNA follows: TGTGCCAGCAAACAGGGGGCGCTGGAGACCCAGTACTTC.

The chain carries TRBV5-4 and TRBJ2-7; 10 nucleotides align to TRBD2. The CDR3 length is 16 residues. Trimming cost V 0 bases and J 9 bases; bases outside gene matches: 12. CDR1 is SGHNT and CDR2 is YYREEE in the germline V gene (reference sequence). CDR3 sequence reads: CASSLGAGTSVARQYF. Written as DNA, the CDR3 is TGTGCCAGCAGCTTGGGTGCTGGGACTAGCGTCGCGAGGCAGTACTTC.

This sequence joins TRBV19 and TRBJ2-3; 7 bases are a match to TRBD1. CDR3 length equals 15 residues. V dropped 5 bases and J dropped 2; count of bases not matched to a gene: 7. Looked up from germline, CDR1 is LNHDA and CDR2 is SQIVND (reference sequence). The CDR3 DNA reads TGTGCCAGTAGTGGATGGACAGGAGTCACAGATACGCAGTATTTT. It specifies CASSGWTGVTDTQYF. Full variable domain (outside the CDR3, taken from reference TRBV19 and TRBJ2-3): DGGITQSPKYLFRKEGQNVTLSCEQNLNHDAMYWYRQDPGQGLRLIYYSQIVNDFQKGDIAEGYSVSREKKESFPLTVTSAQKNPTAFYLCASSGWTGVTDTQYFGPGTRLTVL.

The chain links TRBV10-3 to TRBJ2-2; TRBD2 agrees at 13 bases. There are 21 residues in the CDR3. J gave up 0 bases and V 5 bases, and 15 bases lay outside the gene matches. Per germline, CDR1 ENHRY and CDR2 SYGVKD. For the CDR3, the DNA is TGTGCCATCAGTCGCGGGGCGGCGGGACTAGCGGGGCCGGCGAACACCGGGGAGCTGTTTTTT. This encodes CAISRGAAGLAGPANTGELFF.

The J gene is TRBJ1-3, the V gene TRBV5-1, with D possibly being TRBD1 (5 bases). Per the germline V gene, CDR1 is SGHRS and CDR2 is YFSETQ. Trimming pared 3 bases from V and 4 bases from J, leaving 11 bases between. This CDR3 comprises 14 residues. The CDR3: CASSSEGPGNTIYF. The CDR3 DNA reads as TGCGCCAGCAGCTCGGAGGGGCCCGGAAACACCATATATTTT.

CDR3 in DNA: TGTGCCAGTAGTATGATGAGGGGAGAGACCCAGTACTTC. Translation gives CASSMMRGETQYF. The rearrangement links TRBV19 to TRBJ2-5; D could derive from TRBD1 or TRBD2 (5 bases each). The V gene's germline CDR1 is LNHDA and CDR2 SQIVND (reference sequence). The CDR3 extends over 13 amino acids. V was clipped by 3 bases and J by 4 bases, with 9 bases between them.

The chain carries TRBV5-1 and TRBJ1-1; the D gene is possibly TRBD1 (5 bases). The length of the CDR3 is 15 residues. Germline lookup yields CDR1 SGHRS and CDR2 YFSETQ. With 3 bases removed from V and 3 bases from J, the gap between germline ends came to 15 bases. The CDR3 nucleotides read TGCGCCAGCAGCTCTGTTGGGCGGGGGGACACTGAAGCTTTCTTT. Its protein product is CASSSVGRGDTEAFF.

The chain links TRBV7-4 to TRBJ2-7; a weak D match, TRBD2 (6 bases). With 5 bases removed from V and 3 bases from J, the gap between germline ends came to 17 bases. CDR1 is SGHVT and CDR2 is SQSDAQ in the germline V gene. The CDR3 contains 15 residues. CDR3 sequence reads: CASSAQAGGLYEQYF. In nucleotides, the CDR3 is TGTGCCAGCAGCGCACAGGCCGGAGGGCTCTACGAGCAGTACTTC.

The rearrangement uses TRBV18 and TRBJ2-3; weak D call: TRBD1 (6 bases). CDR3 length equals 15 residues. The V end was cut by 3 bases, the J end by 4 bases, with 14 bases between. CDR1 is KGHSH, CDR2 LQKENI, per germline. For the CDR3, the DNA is TGTGCCAGCTCACCCCGGGACATCAGCTCAGATACGCAGTATTTT. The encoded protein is CASSPRDISSDTQYF.

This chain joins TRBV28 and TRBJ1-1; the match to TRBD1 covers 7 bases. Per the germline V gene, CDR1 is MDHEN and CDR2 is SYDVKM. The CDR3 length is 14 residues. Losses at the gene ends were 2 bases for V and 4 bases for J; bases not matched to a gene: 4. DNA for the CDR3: TGTGCCAGCAGTTTAGCCAACAGGGGCACTGAAGCTTTCTTT. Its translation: CASSLANRGTEAFF. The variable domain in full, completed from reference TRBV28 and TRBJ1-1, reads DVKVTQSSRYLVKRTGEKVFLECVQDMDHENMFWYRQDPGLGLRLIYFSYDVKMKEKGDIPEGYSVSREKKERFSLILESASTNQTSMYLCASSLANRGTEAFFGQGTRLTVV.

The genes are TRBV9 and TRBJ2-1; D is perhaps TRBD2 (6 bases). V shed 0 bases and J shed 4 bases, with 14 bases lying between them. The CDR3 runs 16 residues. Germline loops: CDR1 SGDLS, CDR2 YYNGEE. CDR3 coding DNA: TGTGCCAGCAGCGTAGTAGCTAGCGTTAGTTACAATGAGCAGTTCTTC. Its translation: CASSVVASVSYNEQFF. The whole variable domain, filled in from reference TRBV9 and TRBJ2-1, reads DSGVTQTPKHLITATGQRVTLRCSPRSGDLSVYWYQQSLDQGLQFLIQYYNGEERAKGNILERFSAQQFPDLHSELNLSSLELGDSALYFCASSVVASVSYNEQFFGPGTRLTVL.

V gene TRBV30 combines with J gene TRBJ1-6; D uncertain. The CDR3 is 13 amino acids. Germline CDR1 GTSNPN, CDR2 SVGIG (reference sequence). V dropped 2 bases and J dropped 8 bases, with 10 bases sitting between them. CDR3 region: CAWSRQADSPLHF. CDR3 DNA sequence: TGTGCCTGGAGTCGGCAGGCCGATTCACCCCTCCACTTT.